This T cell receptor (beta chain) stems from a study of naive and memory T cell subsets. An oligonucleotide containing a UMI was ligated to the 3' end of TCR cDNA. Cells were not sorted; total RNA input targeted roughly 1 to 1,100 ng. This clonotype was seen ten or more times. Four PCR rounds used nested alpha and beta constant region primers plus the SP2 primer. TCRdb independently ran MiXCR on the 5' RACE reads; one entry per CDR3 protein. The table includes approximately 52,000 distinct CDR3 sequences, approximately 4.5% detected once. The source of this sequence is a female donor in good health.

The CDR3 loop reads CASSLGGAQFF. The DNA of the CDR3 is TGTGCCAGCAGTTTAGGGGGGGCCCAGTTCTTC. The chain joins TRBV27 to TRBJ2-1; D is perhaps TRBD2 (7 bases). V lost 2 bases and J lost 13, with 9 bases in between. Germline assignment: CDR1 MNHEY and CDR2 SMNVEV (reference sequence). This CDR3 spans 11 amino acids.